This TCR beta chain emerged from a study of T cell responses to AZD1222 COVID-19 vaccine. TCRdb keeps only in-frame clones here, not all; method: immunoSEQ multiplex PCR. The table includes about 110,000 clones, about 94% detected once. This TCR came from an adult in good health. This material consisted of peripheral blood, taken on day 0 of AZD1222 vaccination.

The CDR3 region is CASSQDGGSNYGYTF. As DNA, the CDR3 is TGTGCCAGCAGCCAAGACGGGGGTTCAAACTATGGCTACACCTTC. The rearrangement links TRBV3-1 (or the pseudogene TRBV3-2) to TRBJ1-2; TRBD1 might be the D (5 bases). Trimming left V 0 bases short and J 2 bases short, with 10 bases between. The CDR3 has 15 amino acids. Germline V gene sequence: CDR1 LGHDT, CDR2 YNNKEL (reference sequence).